This TCR beta chain was observed in a study of blood T cell repertoires in COVID-19. The wider study: Both acute and convalescent COVID-19 samples were obtained from the United States, Italy and Spain. The cDNA or gDNA used as material had been derived from T cells, B-cell-depleted T cells, or PBMCs.

As originally analysed: Reference gene primers were amplified, and this amplification served to estimate nucleated cell counts. The repertoire was sequenced with immunoSEQ multiplex PCR; TCRdb's copy has only in-frame clones and lacks some. Clone size and the V and J calls come from that table; the DNA yielded D and trimming. The sample contains roughly 4,700 clones, 89% of which appear only once. The CDR3 extends over 12 amino acids. In germline, CDR1 is WSHSY, CDR2 SAAADI. Trimming shortened V by 4 bases and J by 7 bases, and 10 bases separated the two germline ends. The clonotype was recovered from a human donor in a cohort sampled during active COVID-19. The chain joins TRBV10-2 to TRBJ1-2, with D maybe TRBD1 (5 bases). The sequenced sample consisted of peripheral blood. CDR3 region: CASSGQSLGYTF. Written as DNA, the CDR3 is TGCGCCAGCAGTGGACAGAGTCTTGGCTACACCTTC.